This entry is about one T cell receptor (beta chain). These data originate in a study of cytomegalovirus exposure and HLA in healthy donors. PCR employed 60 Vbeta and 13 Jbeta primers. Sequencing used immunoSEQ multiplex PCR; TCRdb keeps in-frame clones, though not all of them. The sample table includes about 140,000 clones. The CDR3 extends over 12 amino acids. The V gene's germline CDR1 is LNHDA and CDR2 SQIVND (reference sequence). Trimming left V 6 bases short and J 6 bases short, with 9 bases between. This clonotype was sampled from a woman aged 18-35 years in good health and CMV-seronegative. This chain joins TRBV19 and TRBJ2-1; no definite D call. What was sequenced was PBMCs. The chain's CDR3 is CASSGVVNEQFF. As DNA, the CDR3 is TGTGCCAGTAGCGGAGTAGTCAATGAGCAGTTCTTC.